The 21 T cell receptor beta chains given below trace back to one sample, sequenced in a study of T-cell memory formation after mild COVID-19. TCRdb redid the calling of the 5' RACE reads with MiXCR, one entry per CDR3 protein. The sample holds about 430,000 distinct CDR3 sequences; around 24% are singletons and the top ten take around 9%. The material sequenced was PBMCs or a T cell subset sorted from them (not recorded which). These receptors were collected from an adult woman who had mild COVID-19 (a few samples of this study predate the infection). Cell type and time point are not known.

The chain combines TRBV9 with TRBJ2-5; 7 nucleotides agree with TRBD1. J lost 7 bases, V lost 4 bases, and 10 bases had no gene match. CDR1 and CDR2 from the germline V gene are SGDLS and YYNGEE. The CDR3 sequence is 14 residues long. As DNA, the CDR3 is TGTGCCAGCAGCCAATCTAGGGGGCTCTGGACCCAGTACTTC. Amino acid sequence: CASSQSRGLWTQYF.

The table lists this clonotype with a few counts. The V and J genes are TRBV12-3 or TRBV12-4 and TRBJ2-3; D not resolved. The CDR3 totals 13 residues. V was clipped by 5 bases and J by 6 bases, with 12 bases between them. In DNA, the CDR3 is TGTGCCAGCAGTCAATCACTTCCGGATACGCAGTATTTT. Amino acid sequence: CASSQSLPDTQYF.

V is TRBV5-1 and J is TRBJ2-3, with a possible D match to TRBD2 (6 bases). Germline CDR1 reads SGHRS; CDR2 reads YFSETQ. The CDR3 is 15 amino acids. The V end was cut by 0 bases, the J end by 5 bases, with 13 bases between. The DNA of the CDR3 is TGCGCCAGCAGCTTGGAGCCTTACGGGGGAGATACGCAGTATTTT. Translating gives CASSLEPYGGDTQYF.

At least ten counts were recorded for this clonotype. The CDR3 DNA follows: TGTGCCACCAGTGAAGCGGGGTTGGAGACCCAGTACTTC. The encoded protein is CATSEAGLETQYF. J is TRBJ2-5 and V is TRBV24-1; TRBD2 aligns across 7 bases. Per the germline V gene, CDR1 is KGHDR and CDR2 is SFDVKD. Unmatched junction bases numbered 3, after V lost 4 bases and J lost 5 bases. The CDR3 contains 13 residues.

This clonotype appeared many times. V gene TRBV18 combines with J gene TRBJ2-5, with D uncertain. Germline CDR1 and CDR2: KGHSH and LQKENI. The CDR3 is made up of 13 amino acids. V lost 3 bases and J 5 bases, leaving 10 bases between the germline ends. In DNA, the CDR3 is TGTGCCAGCTCACCTGGTAGATTCGAGACCCAGTACTTC. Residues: CASSPGRFETQYF.

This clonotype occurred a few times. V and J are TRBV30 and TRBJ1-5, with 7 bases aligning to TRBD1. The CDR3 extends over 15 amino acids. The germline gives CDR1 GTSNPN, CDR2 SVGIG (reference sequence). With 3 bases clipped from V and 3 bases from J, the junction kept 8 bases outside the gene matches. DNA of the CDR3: TGTGCCTGGAGAACCCCAGGGGGTGCCAATCAGCCCCAGCATTTT. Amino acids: CAWRTPGGANQPQHF.

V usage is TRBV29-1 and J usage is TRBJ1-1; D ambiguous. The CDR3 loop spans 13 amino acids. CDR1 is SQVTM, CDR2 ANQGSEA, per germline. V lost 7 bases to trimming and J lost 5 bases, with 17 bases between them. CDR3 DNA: TGCAGCGCCGCAGACTCCATGGGGACTGAAGCTTTCTTT. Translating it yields CSAADSMGTEAFF.

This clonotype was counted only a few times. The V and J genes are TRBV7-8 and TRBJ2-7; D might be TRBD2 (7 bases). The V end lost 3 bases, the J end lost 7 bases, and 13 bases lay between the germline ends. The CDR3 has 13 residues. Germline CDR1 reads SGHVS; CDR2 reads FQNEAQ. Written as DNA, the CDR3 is TGTGCCAGCAGCTTTCCGGGGGGCAGAGAGCAGTACTTC. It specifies CASSFPGGREQYF.

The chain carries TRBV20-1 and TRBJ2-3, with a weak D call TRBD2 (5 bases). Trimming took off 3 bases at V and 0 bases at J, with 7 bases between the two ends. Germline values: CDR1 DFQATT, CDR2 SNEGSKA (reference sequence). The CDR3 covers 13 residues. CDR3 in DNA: TGCAGTGCTAGGTGGACTAGCACAGATACGCAGTATTTT. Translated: CSARWTSTDTQYF.

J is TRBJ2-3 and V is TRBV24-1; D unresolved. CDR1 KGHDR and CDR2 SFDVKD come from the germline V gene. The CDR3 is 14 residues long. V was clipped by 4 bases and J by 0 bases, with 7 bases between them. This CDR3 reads CATSDSSSTDTQYF. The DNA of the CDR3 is TGTGCCACCAGTGACAGCTCTAGCACAGATACGCAGTATTTT.

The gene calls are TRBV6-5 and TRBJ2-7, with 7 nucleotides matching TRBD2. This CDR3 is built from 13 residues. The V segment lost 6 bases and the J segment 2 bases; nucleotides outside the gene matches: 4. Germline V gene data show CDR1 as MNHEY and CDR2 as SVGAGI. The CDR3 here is CASRGGTAYEQYF. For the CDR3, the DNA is TGTGCCAGCAGGGGAGGGACGGCCTACGAGCAGTACTTC.

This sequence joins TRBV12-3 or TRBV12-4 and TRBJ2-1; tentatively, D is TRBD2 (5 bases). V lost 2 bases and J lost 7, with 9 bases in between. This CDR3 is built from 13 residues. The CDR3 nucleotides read TGTGCCAGCAGTTTATCCCCGGGAAATGAGCAGTTCTTC. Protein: CASSLSPGNEQFF.

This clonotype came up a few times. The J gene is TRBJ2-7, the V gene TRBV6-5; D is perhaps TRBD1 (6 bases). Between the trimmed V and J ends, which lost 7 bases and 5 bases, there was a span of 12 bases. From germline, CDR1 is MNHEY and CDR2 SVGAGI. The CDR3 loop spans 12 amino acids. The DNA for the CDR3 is TGTGCCAGCACAGGGGTGGGTGACGAGCAGTACTTC. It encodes CASTGVGDEQYF.

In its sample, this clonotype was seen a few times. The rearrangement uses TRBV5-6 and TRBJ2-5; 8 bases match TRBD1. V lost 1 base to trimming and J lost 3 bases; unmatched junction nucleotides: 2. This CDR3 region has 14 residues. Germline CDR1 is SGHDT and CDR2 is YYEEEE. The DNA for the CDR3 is TGTGCCAGCAGCTTGAAACAGGGGGAAGAGACCCAGTACTTC. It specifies CASSLKQGEETQYF.

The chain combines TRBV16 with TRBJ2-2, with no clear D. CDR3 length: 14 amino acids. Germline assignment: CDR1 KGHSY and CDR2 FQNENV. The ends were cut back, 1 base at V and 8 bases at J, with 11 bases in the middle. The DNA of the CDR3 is TGTGCCAGCAGCCAATTCGGCAGTACTGGGGAGCTGTTTTTT. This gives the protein CASSQFGSTGELFF.

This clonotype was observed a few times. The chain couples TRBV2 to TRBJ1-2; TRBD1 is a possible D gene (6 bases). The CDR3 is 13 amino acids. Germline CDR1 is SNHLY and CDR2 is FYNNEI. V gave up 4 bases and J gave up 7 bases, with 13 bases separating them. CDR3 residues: CASSGDTLVGYTF. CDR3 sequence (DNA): TGTGCCAGCAGTGGGGACACCCTCGTTGGCTACACCTTC.

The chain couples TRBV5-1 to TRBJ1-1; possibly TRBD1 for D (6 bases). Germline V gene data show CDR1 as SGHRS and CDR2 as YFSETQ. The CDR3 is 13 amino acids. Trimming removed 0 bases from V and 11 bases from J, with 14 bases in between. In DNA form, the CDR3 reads TGCGCCAGCAGCTTGGACAGGGCCCGTCGGGCTTTCTTT. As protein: CASSLDRARRAFF.

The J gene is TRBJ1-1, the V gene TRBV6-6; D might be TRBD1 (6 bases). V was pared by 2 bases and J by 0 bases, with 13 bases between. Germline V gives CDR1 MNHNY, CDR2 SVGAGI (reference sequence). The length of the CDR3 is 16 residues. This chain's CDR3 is CASSYPSQGLNTEAFF. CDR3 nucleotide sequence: TGTGCCAGCAGTTACCCGTCACAGGGCTTGAACACTGAAGCTTTCTTT.

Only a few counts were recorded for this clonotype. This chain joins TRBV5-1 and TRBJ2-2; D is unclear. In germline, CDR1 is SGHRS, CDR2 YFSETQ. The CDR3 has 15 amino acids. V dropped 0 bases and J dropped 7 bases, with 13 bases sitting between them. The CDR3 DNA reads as TGCGCCAGCAGCTTGGTCCCCACAATGGTCGGGGAGCTGTTTTTT. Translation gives CASSLVPTMVGELFF.

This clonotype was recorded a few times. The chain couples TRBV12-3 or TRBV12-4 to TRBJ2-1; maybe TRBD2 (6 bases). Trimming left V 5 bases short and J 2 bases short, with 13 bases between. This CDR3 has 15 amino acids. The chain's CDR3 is CASSGGAVAYNEQFF. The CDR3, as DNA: TGTGCCAGCAGTGGCGGGGCGGTCGCCTACAATGAGCAGTTCTTC.

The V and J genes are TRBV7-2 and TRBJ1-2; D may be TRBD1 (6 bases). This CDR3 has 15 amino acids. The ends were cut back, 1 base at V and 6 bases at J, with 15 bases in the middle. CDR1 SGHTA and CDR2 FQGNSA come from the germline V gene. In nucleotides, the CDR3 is TGTGCCAGCAGCTTAGACAGGGACTTACTGGATGGCTACACCTTC. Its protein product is CASSLDRDLLDGYTF.